This record concerns one T cell receptor (beta chain) sequence. Its target is unknown. The data were obtained in a study of cytomegalovirus exposure and HLA in healthy donors. Points from the study as a whole: Diagnosis of cytomegalovirus status made by the classifier reportedly showed high specificity and sensitivity. Follow-up analysis found HLA locus-dependent TCR association rates, highest for DRB1 and lowest for HLA-C. Some V segments could not be told apart, so they were left out, TRBV6-2 and TRBV6-3 among them.

The CDR3 is made up of 16 amino acids. CDR1 SGDLS and CDR2 YYNGEE come from the germline V gene. The junction had 10 bases not matched to a gene; V was cut back by 3 bases and J by 7 bases. The PCR had 60 Vbeta and 13 Jbeta primers. As processed by the authors: Later reanalysis found about 78 million unique TCR beta chains, some 10 million of them shared. Sequenced by immunoSEQ multiplex PCR; TCRdb stores in-frame clones only, minus some. Clonal size and the V and J genes are those of that table, whereas D and trimming came from the DNA. The sample gives some 200,000 clones, around nine tenths of which show up once; less than 1.2% is in the top ten.

Source material: PBMCs. The TCR was taken from a woman aged 18-29 years in good health and CMV-seronegative. The V call is TRBV9, the J call TRBJ2-5; TRBD2 agrees at 12 bases. CDR3 sequence (DNA): TGTGCCAGCAGCGGGGCTAGCGGGGGGGGGAGTGGGACCCAGTACTTC. This translates into CASSGASGGGSGTQYF.